This T cell receptor (beta chain) originates from a study of T-cell memory formation after mild COVID-19. Study context: The two donors had largely donor-specific TCR clusters. Findings and caveats of the study: CD4+ contracting clones lay mainly in CM and EM, CD8+ ones in EMRA. Day 15 to 85 contracting clones showed balanced CD4/CD8; day 15 to 37 expanders favored CD4+.

One entry per CDR3 protein results from TCRdb running MiXCR on the 5' RACE reads. The table lists hundreds of thousands of distinct CDR3 sequences, 16% of them singletons, with approximately 3.5% in the top ten. CDR3 size: 14 residues. Germline assignment: CDR1 SGHRS and CDR2 YFSETQ. Trimming took 5 bases from V and 4 from J, leaving 15 bases between them. This clonotype was recorded a few times. What it binds is not known. The sequence was obtained from a young man who had mild COVID-19 (a few samples of this study predate the infection). Cell type and time point are not known. The sequencing sample was made of PBMCs or a T cell subset sorted from them (not recorded which). The chain has TRBV5-1 and TRBJ2-5; no reliable D call. DNA of the CDR3: TGCGCCAGCAGAGGCACAACCTACGGAGAGACCCAGTACTTC. Its translation is CASRGTTYGETQYF.